The 15 T cell receptor beta chains below come from one sample, sequenced in a study of human T cells and chemical hapten exposure. One entry per CDR3 protein results from TCRdb running MiXCR on the RACE reads. This table holds approximately 320,000 distinct CDR3 sequences, roughly 6% found once. The time point denotes: pre-sensitization, week 0. The treatment here: therapeutic diphenylcyclopropenone sensitization with weekly scalp DPC. This sample comprised whole blood, obtained in connection with sensitization to the hapten diphenylcyclopropenone (DPC). The receptors shown here come from a woman younger than 35 with alopecia areata. Some clones in this sample may be carry-over from other donors' samples.

This clonotype was seen only once. The junction departs from the called germline gene at one end, perhaps through a read error. This CDR3 is CASGHGGGNQPQHF. The DNA of the CDR3 is TGTGCCAGCGGCCATGGAGGCGGCAATCAGCCCCAGCATTTT. J is TRBJ1-5 and V is TRBV3-1; D remains ambiguous. The length of the CDR3 is 14 residues. In germline, CDR1 is LGHDT, CDR2 YNNKEL (reference sequence).

The sample holds a few counts of this clonotype. The rearrangement uses TRBV6-1 and TRBJ1-6, with D possibly being TRBD1 (6 bases). V lost 8 bases, J lost 4 bases, and 24 bases lay in between. Germline V gene sequence: CDR1 MNHNS, CDR2 SASEGT. The CDR3 totals 18 residues. CDR3 nucleotide sequence: TGTGCCAGCTCCTCCCGAGGGGGTGGGAAACTTTATAATTCACCCCTCCACTTT. It codes for CASSSRGGGKLYNSPLHF.

Only a few counts were recorded for this clonotype. This chain links TRBV6-5 with TRBJ2-7; weak D call: TRBD1 (6 bases). Germline V gene data show CDR1 as MNHEY and CDR2 as SVGAGI. V was shortened by 6 bases and J by 4 bases, with 19 bases between the two germline ends. This CDR3 has 15 residues. This CDR3 is CASSRDGTNLYEQYF. DNA for the CDR3: TGTGCCAGCAGCCGGGATGGGACAAACCTATACGAGCAGTACTTC.

This clonotype was picked up a small number of times. The chain links TRBV28 to TRBJ1-1; D is undetermined. From germline, CDR1 is MDHEN and CDR2 SYDVKM. The CDR3 contains 13 residues. The V end lost 5 bases, the J end lost 4 bases, and 11 bases lay between the germline ends. CDR3 DNA: TGTGCCAGCAGTAGTGCTGGGAGCACTGAAGCTTTCTTT. It codes for CASSSAGSTEAFF.

Only a few counts were recorded for this clonotype. A much bigger clone sits one base away, suggesting this may be a read error. This rearrangement joins TRBV18 to TRBJ1-2; 9 bases align to TRBD1. The CDR3 covers 17 residues. CDR1 is KGHSH and CDR2 is LQKENI in the germline V gene. The DNA for the CDR3 is TGTGCCAGCTCACCAAATACAGGGGGCGCAGGCTTCTATGGCTACGCCTTC. Encoded protein: CASSPNTGGAGFYGYAF. The full variable domain, its missing parts supplied by reference TRBV18 and TRBJ1-2, is NAGVMQNPRHLVRRRGQEARLRCSPMKGHSHVYWYRQLPEEGLKFMVYLQKENIIDESGMPKERFSAEFPKEGPSILRIQQVVRGDSAAYFCASSPNTGGAGFYGYAFGSGTRLTVV.

The V and J genes are TRBV29-1 and TRBJ2-7; 7 nucleotides line up with TRBD1. J gave up 4 bases and V 7 bases, and 10 bases lay outside the gene matches. This CDR3 spans 13 amino acids. From germline, CDR1 is SQVTM and CDR2 ANQGSEA. CDR3 protein: CSAFTGRGYEQYF. For the CDR3, the DNA is TGCAGCGCCTTCACCGGCAGGGGGTACGAGCAGTACTTC.

There are many counts of this clonotype. This chain joins TRBV29-1 and TRBJ1-3; D ambiguous. The CDR3 length is 14 residues. CDR1 and CDR2 from the germline V gene are SQVTM and ANQGSEA. V was cut by 4 bases and J by 0 bases, with 10 bases left in between. In DNA form, the CDR3 reads TGCAGCGTTGGTTACGGGGTCTCTGGAAACACCATATATTTT. Protein: CSVGYGVSGNTIYF.

This clonotype was seen repeatedly, ten times or more. The gene calls are TRBV2 and TRBJ2-7; D unresolved. Germline CDR1 SNHLY, CDR2 FYNNEI. The CDR3 sequence is 16 residues long. Trimming stripped 1 base from V and 6 bases from J, with 19 bases between. CDR3: CASSEVLGVFPPEQYF. In nucleotides, the CDR3 is TGTGCCAGCAGTGAAGTTCTTGGCGTATTTCCTCCCGAGCAGTACTTC.

This clonotype was seen a handful of times. The chain uses TRBV2 and TRBJ1-1; D is unresolved. Trimming removed 0 bases from V and 0 bases from J, with 11 bases in between. The CDR3 is 16 amino acids. Germline CDR1 is SNHLY and CDR2 is FYNNEI. Here the CDR3 reads CASSEAQLEVNTEAFF. The CDR3 region has the DNA TGTGCCAGCAGTGAAGCGCAGTTGGAGGTGAACACTGAAGCTTTCTTT.

V usage is TRBV29-1 and J usage is TRBJ2-7; D assignment may be TRBD1 or TRBD2 (6 bases each). Deletions cut 4 bases from V and 3 bases from J, with 13 bases between. The length of the CDR3 is 13 residues. From germline, CDR1 is SQVTM and CDR2 ANQGSEA. The CDR3 loop is CSVVGGSGYEQYF. CDR3 DNA sequence: TGCAGCGTTGTCGGGGGCTCGGGCTACGAGCAGTACTTC.

This clonotype showed up just a few times. V usage is TRBV5-1 and J usage is TRBJ1-1; perhaps TRBD1 as D (5 bases). CDR3 length equals 15 residues. Between the trimmed V and J ends, which lost 3 bases and 4 bases, there was a span of 16 bases. Germline CDR1 is SGHRS and CDR2 is YFSETQ. CDR3 sequence reads: CASSWVSGEATEAFF. The CDR3 nucleotides read TGCGCCAGCAGCTGGGTCTCGGGGGAGGCCACTGAAGCTTTCTTT.

The table lists this clonotype with many counts. CDR3 amino acids: CASRSLGTEAFF. The CDR3 bases are TGTGCCAGCAGGTCTTTGGGCACTGAAGCTTTCTTT. This sequence joins TRBV6-6 and TRBJ1-1; D remains unclear. Germline values: CDR1 MNHNY, CDR2 SVGAGI (reference sequence). The CDR3 covers 12 residues. V lost 6 bases to trimming and J lost 4 bases, with 9 bases between them.

In its sample, this clonotype was seen many times. V and J are TRBV11-1 and TRBJ2-7, with 7 bases that match TRBD1. This CDR3 has 15 residues. V lost 0 bases, J lost 5 bases, and 7 bases stayed unmatched. CDR1 is SGHAT, CDR2 FQDESV, per germline (reference sequence). CDR3 coding DNA: TGTGCCAGCAGCTTAGCGGGACAGCCCTCGGACGAGCAGTACTTC. Amino acids: CASSLAGQPSDEQYF.

This chain joins TRBV5-1 and TRBJ1-2; the D gene is possibly TRBD1 (5 bases). The CDR3 is 15 amino acids. Germline V lookup: CDR1 SGHRS, CDR2 YFSETQ. Trimming shortened V by 0 bases and J by 2 bases, and 11 bases separated the two germline ends. The CDR3 loop reads CASSLDTGRNYGYTF. CDR3 bases: TGCGCCAGCAGCTTGGACACAGGCCGAAACTATGGCTACACCTTC.

The chain combines TRBV5-1 with TRBJ2-3; 8 bases match TRBD1. Germline CDR1 is SGHRS and CDR2 is YFSETQ. The CDR3 runs to 16 residues. The J segment lost 2 bases and the V segment lost 4 bases, leaving 9 bases of the junction unmatched. In DNA form, the CDR3 reads TGCGCCAGCAGCCCAGAAGACAGGGGCTACACAGATACGCAGTATTTT. This codes for CASSPEDRGYTDTQYF.